This passage covers 28 T cell receptor beta chains from one sample sequenced in a study of blood T cells in healthy people across ages. Together with a sample-barcoded 5' primer, a J-beta primer mix was included in a second PCR lasting roughly 7 to 11 cycles. TCRdb redid the calling of the 5' RACE reads with MiXCR, one entry per CDR3 protein. The data contain 780,000 or so distinct CDR3 sequences, more than 20% of them singletons. This sample also belongs to another study, concerning T cells of mothers and their children.

The sequenced sample was blood. The receptors come from a boy aged 5 to 17 in good health.

This chain joins TRBV29-1 and TRBJ1-1; TRBD1 might be the D (5 bases). Trimming removed 2 bases from V and 1 base from J, with 17 bases in between. The CDR3 length is 16 residues. Germline V gene lookup returns CDR1 SQVTM and CDR2 ANQGSEA. CDR3 amino acids: CSVERLAGKENTEAFF. CDR3 nucleotides: TGCAGCGTTGAACGACTTGCAGGGAAGGAGAACACTGAAGCTTTCTTT.

The chain recombines TRBV29-1 with TRBJ2-2, with D perhaps TRBD1 or TRBD2 (5 bases each). Germline values: CDR1 SQVTM, CDR2 ANQGSEA. V was cut by 6 bases and J by 0 bases, with 11 bases left in between. The CDR3 runs 14 residues. CDR3 sequence: CSVGDGTNTGELFF. The CDR3 DNA reads TGCAGCGTCGGGGACGGCACGAACACCGGGGAGCTGTTTTTT.

Only a few counts were recorded for this clonotype. The chain joins TRBV29-1 to TRBJ2-7, with D unresolved. V was pared by 3 bases and J by 7 bases, with 7 bases between. The CDR3 runs to 10 residues. Per germline, CDR1 SQVTM and CDR2 ANQGSEA. Here the CDR3 reads CSVDDGEQYF. CDR3 nucleotide sequence: TGCAGCGTTGATGATGGAGAGCAGTACTTC.

This sequence joins TRBV7-3 and TRBJ2-1; 14 nucleotides line up with TRBD2. V was clipped by 1 base and J by 8 bases; unmatched bases: 10. Germline V gives CDR1 SGHTA, CDR2 FQGTGA. The CDR3 consists of 18 residues. The CDR3 DNA reads as TGTGCCAGCAGCTTAATAGGGGGACTAGCGGGGGCCGGCGATGAGCAGTTCTTC. Its translation is CASSLIGGLAGAGDEQFF.

The genes are TRBV7-9 and TRBJ1-4; TRBD1 is a possible D gene (6 bases). The ends were cut back, 6 bases at V and 4 bases at J, with 12 bases in the middle. This CDR3 is built from 14 residues. CDR1 and CDR2 (germline): SEHNR, FQNEAQ (reference sequence). CDR3 in amino acids: CASRSGASNEKLFF. CDR3 nucleotide sequence: TGTGCCAGCAGGTCGGGGGCGAGTAATGAAAAACTGTTTTTT.

This clonotype was detected once. V gene TRBV19 combines with J gene TRBJ2-3, with TRBD1 as a possible D gene (5 bases). CDR1 and CDR2 (germline): LNHDA, SQIVND (reference sequence). Trimming took 5 bases from V and 1 from J, leaving 13 bases between them. CDR3 length equals 15 residues. CDR3 nucleotide sequence: TGTGCCAGTAGTGTCCAGGGTAGAGGCACAGATACGCAGTATTTT. Its protein is CASSVQGRGTDTQYF.

There are a few counts of this clonotype. The V call is TRBV30, the J call TRBJ1-4; unclear D gene. The CDR3 sequence is 13 residues long. Germline-derived CDR1 and CDR2 are GTSNPN and SVGIG (reference sequence). V was pared by 3 bases and J by 7 bases, with 12 bases between. CDR3 loop: CAWSTGLGEKLFF. CDR3 in DNA: TGTGCCTGGAGCACGGGTTTAGGTGAAAAACTGTTTTTT.

This clonotype was detected only a few times. This chain joins TRBV29-1 and TRBJ2-7; D not certain. V lost 4 bases to trimming and J lost 0 bases, with 16 bases between them. The CDR3 covers 15 residues. CDR1 is SQVTM and CDR2 is ANQGSEA in the germline V gene. Written as DNA, the CDR3 is TGCAGCGTTGTCATCTCTCCAGGCAGCTCCTACGAGCAGTACTTC. Translation: CSVVISPGSSYEQYF.

There are a few counts of this clonotype. This chain connects TRBV2 to TRBJ1-6; possibly TRBD1 for D (5 bases). The germline V gene has CDR1 SNHLY and CDR2 FYNNEI. The CDR3 spans 11 residues. V lost 6 bases and J lost 13, with 10 bases in between. In nucleotides, the CDR3 is TGTGCCAGCAGCGTCCGGGACCCCCTCCACTTT. This encodes CASSVRDPLHF. The full variable domain, completed using reference TRBV2 and TRBJ1-6, is EPEVTQTPSHQVTQMGQEVILRCVPISNHLYFYWYRQILGQKVEFLVSFYNNEISEKSEIFDDQFSVERPDGSNFTLKIRSTKLEDSAMYFCASSVRDPLHFGNGTRLTVT.

This clonotype showed up just a few times. The V call is TRBV9, the J call TRBJ2-7; tentative D call: TRBD2 (7 bases). The CDR3 spans 14 residues. CDR1 is SGDLS, CDR2 YYNGEE, per germline. V lost 4 bases and J 4 bases, leaving 15 bases between the germline ends. CDR3 sequence (DNA): TGTGCCAGCAGCCCCGAAGGGGGGGGATACGAGCAGTACTTC. It codes for CASSPEGGGYEQYF.

The chain combines TRBV2 with TRBJ2-1; 8 bases match TRBD2. Unmatched junction bases numbered 3, after V lost 1 base and J lost 7 bases. Germline CDR1 SNHLY, CDR2 FYNNEI. This CDR3 region has 14 residues. CDR3 sequence: CASSEEVAGNEQFF. CDR3 coding DNA: TGTGCCAGCAGTGAAGAGGTAGCGGGGAATGAGCAGTTCTTC.

The chain couples TRBV6-1 to TRBJ1-1; D is undetermined. This CDR3 is built from 14 residues. The ends were cut back, 4 bases at V and 7 bases at J, with 16 bases in the middle. Germline values: CDR1 MNHNS, CDR2 SASEGT. The CDR3 DNA follows: TGTGCCAGCAGTGCTGAGTTAATGGTCGGTGAAGCTTTCTTT. It encodes CASSAELMVGEAFF.

Only a few counts were recorded for this clonotype. The genes are TRBV20-1 and TRBJ2-5; no firm D call. V lost 5 bases and J 4 bases, leaving 14 bases between the germline ends. This CDR3 is built from 13 residues. The germline V gene has CDR1 DFQATT and CDR2 SNEGSKA (reference sequence). The CDR3 loop is CSAPLSPGETQYF. The CDR3 bases are TGCAGTGCTCCCCTGTCTCCGGGAGAGACCCAGTACTTC.

This clonotype was detected only a few times. V is TRBV3-1 and J is TRBJ2-7; D possibly corresponds to TRBD2 (6 bases). CDR1 LGHDT and CDR2 YNNKEL come from the germline V gene (reference sequence). V lost 0 bases, J lost 6 bases, and 9 bases lay in between. The CDR3 length is 13 residues. The CDR3 region has the DNA TGTGCCAGCAGCCAAGATTACGGGGGCGAGCAGTACTTC. It encodes CASSQDYGGEQYF.

This clonotype has just a few counts. CDR3 in DNA: TGTGCCAGCAGGCTATCCGCGGACAGGGGGAACACCGGGGAGCTGTTTTTT. It is translated as CASRLSADRGNTGELFF. The chain employs TRBV12-3 or TRBV12-4 and TRBJ2-2; 9 bases agree with TRBD1. The CDR3 runs to 17 residues. The V and J ends lost 6 bases and 1 base, in that order; junction bases with no gene match: 9.

This clonotype was seen a handful of times. The V and J genes are TRBV12-3 or TRBV12-4 and TRBJ1-2; D is unresolved. Trimming left V 1 base short and J 5 bases short, with 8 bases between. CDR3 size: 13 residues. The CDR3 loop is CASSLGEIYGYTF. The CDR3 DNA follows: TGTGCCAGCAGTTTAGGAGAGATTTATGGCTACACCTTC.

The CDR3 nucleotides read TGTGCCAGCAGGACAGGGGGCGAGGGCACCGGGGAGCTGTTTTTT. Amino acids: CASRTGGEGTGELFF. The chain employs TRBV28 and TRBJ2-2; the match to TRBD1 covers 10 bases. Germline CDR1 and CDR2: MDHEN and SYDVKM. The trim removed 6 bases at V and 4 bases at J, leaving 5 bases unmatched. The CDR3 length is 15 residues.

This clonotype was detected many times. The J gene is TRBJ2-7, the V gene TRBV29-1; 9 positions agree with TRBD1. Germline CDR1 and CDR2: SQVTM and ANQGSEA. The CDR3 has 14 residues. The junction had 10 bases not matched to a gene; V was cut back by 7 bases and J by 3 bases. DNA of the CDR3: TGCAGCGCCCAAACCGGGACAGGGATCTACGAGCAGTACTTC. This encodes CSAQTGTGIYEQYF.

This clonotype was counted between two and nine times. This rearrangement joins TRBV4-3 to TRBJ1-2; D uncertain. CDR1 and CDR2 from the germline V gene are LGHNA and YSLEER. The V end was cut by 0 bases, the J end by 7 bases, with 9 bases between. The CDR3 totals 13 residues. This CDR3 is CASSQDGVAGYTF. The CDR3 nucleotides are TGCGCCAGCAGCCAAGATGGGGTTGCTGGCTACACCTTC.

J is TRBJ2-5 and V is TRBV7-2; D not resolved. The J call may be in error: the DNA end matches TRBJ2-1 better. This CDR3 region has 14 residues. Germline V gene data show CDR1 as SGHTA and CDR2 as FQGNSA. CDR3 coding DNA: TGTGCCAGCAGCTTAGAAGTACAGACCAATGAGCAGTTCTTC. This codes for CASSLEVQTNEQFF.

V and J are TRBV6-5 and TRBJ2-5; no definite D call. Germline values: CDR1 MNHEY, CDR2 SVGAGI. This CDR3 region has 11 residues. V lost 10 bases and J lost 7, with 13 bases in between. CDR3 protein: CAMLPSGTQYF. The CDR3 DNA sequence: TGTGCCATGCTGCCATCCGGGACCCAGTACTTC.

The V and J genes are TRBV12-3 or TRBV12-4 and TRBJ1-2; the match to TRBD1 covers 10 bases. V lost 6 bases and J lost 2; bases outside the gene matches: 3. This CDR3 has 14 amino acids. Here the CDR3 reads CASRGQGSNYGYTF. The CDR3 nucleotides are TGTGCCAGCAGGGGACAGGGGTCCAACTATGGCTACACCTTC.

V and J are TRBV27 and TRBJ1-2; 7 bases agree with TRBD1. Trimming cost V 5 bases and J 7 bases; bases outside gene matches: 7. CDR1 and CDR2 (germline): MNHEY, SMNVEV (reference sequence). The CDR3 loop spans 13 amino acids. In DNA, the CDR3 is TGTGCCAGCAGTCCACAGGGGCTTGCTGGCTACACCTTC. As protein: CASSPQGLAGYTF.

A few counts support this clonotype. The chain combines TRBV12-3 or TRBV12-4 with TRBJ1-2, with 8 bases matching TRBD1. Germline trimming cut 6 bases from V and 2 bases from J; bases unmatched to any gene: 8. The CDR3 is 15 residues long. The CDR3 nucleotides are TGTGCCAGCAGGGGGGAACAGGGGGAGAACTATGGCTACACCTTC. Translated: CASRGEQGENYGYTF.

The chain has TRBV7-2 and TRBJ2-1, with D hard to call. Germline V gene sequence: CDR1 SGHTA, CDR2 FQGNSA. V lost 3 bases to trimming and J lost 7 bases, with 10 bases between them. The CDR3 contains 13 residues. CDR3 sequence (DNA): TGTGCCAGCAGCTTTAGTAGGGAAAATGAGCAGTTCTTC. This codes for CASSFSRENEQFF.

V is TRBV28 and J is TRBJ2-5; tentative D call: TRBD2 (5 bases). The CDR3 consists of 15 residues. Deletions cut 9 bases from V and 4 bases from J, with 21 bases between. Germline V gene lookup returns CDR1 MDHEN and CDR2 SYDVKM. The CDR3 spells CASSSSREIGETQYF. The CDR3 DNA is TGTGCCAGTTCCTCTAGTCGGGAAATAGGAGAGACCCAGTACTTC. Drawing the rest from reference TRBV28 and TRBJ2-5, the complete variable domain is DVKVTQSSRYLVKRTGEKVFLECVQDMDHENMFWYRQDPGLGLRLIYFSYDVKMKEKGDIPEGYSVSREKKERFSLILESASTNQTSMYLCASSSSREIGETQYFGPGTRLLVL.

V usage is TRBV12-3 or TRBV12-4 and J usage is TRBJ1-4; 7 nucleotides agree with TRBD1. After removal of 6 bases from V and 8 bases from J, the junction contained 9 bases not matched to a gene. The CDR3 contains 14 residues. DNA for the CDR3: TGTGCCAGCAGACCGGGACAGTATAGCGAAAAACTGTTTTTT. It codes for CASRPGQYSEKLFF.

This clonotype was detected many times. DNA for the CDR3: TGCAGCGTTGAGGGGGACTCTGGAAACACCATATATTTT. Its translation: CSVEGDSGNTIYF. The genes are TRBV29-1 and TRBJ1-3, with D possibly TRBD1 on 5 matching bases. Germline CDR1 and CDR2: SQVTM and ANQGSEA. Trimming removed 3 bases at V and 0 bases at J, with 6 bases between. The CDR3 length is 13 residues.